This T cell receptor (beta chain) comes out of a study of T cell repertoires in cytomegalovirus infection. Comments on this clonotype: Its target is unknown.

TCRdb itself ran the reads through MiXCR, one entry per CDR3 protein. The profile shows approximately 990,000 distinct CDR3 sequences, roughly 31% of them singletons. V lost 7 bases and J 0 bases, leaving 13 bases between the germline ends. This CDR3 region has 15 residues. CDR1 LNHDA and CDR2 SQIVND come from the germline V gene (reference sequence). Here the sequenced sample was cultured CD8+ T cells from PBMCs, taken from culture after CMV antigen stimulation. The sequence was collected from a human donor in good health (CMV status not recorded). Some clones in this sample may be carry-over from other donors' samples. V gene TRBV19 combines with J gene TRBJ2-4; D gene ambiguous. Written as DNA, the CDR3 is TGTGCCAGTATGGGATGGGTTGAAGCCAAAAACATTCAGTACTTC. This sequence encodes CASMGWVEAKNIQYF.